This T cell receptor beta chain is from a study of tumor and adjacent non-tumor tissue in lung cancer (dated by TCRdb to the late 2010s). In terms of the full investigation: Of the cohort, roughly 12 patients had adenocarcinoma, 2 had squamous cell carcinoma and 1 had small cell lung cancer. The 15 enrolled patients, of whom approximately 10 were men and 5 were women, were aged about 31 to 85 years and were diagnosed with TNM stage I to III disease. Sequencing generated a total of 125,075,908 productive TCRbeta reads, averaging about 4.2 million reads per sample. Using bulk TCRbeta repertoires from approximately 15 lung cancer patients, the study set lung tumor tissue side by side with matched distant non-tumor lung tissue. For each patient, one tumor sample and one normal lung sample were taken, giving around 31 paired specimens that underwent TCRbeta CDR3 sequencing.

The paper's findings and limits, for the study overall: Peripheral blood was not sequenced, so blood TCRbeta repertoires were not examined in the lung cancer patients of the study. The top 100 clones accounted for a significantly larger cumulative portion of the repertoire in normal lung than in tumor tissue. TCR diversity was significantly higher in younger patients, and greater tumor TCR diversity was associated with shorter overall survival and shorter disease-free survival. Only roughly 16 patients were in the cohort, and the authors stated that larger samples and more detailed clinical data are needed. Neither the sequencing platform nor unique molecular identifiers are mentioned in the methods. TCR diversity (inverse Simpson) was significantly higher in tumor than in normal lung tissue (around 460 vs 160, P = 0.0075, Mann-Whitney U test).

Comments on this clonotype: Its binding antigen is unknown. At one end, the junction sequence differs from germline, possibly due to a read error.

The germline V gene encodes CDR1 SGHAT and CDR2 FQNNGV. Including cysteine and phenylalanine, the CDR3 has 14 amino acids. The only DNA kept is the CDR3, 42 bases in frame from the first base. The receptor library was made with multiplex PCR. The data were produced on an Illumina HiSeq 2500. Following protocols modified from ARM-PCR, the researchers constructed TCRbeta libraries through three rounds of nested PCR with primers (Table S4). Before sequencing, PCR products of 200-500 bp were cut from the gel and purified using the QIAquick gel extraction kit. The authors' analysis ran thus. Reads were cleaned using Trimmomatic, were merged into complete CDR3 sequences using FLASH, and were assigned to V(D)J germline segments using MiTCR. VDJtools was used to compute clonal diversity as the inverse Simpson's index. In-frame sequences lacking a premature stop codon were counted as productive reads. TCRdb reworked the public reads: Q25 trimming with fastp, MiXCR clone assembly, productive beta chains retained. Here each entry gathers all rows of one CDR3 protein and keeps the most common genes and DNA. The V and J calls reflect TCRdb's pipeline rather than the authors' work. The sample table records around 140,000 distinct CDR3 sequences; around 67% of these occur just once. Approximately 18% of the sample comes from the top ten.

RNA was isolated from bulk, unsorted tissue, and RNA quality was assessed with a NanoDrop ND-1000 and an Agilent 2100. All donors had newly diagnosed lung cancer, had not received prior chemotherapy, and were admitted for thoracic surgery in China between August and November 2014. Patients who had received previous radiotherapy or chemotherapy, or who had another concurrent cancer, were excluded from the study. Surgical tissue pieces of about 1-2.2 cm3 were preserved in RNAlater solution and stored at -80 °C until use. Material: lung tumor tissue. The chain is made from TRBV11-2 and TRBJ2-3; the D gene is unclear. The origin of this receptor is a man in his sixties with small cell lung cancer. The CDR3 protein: CASRLDFLSEAQYF. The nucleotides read TGTGCCAGCAGGTTAGATTTTCTCAGTGAGGCGCAGTATTTT. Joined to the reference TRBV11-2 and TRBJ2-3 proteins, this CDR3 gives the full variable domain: EAGVAQSPRYKIIEKRQSVAFWCNPISGHATLYWYQQILGQGPKLLIQFQNNGVVDDSQLPKDRFSAERLKGVDSTLKIQPAKLEDSAVYLCASRLDFLSEAQYFGPGTRLTVL.